Listed below are T cell receptor beta chains from one sample, sequenced in a study of CD8 T cells in ankylosing spondylitis. In TCRdb, the 5' RACE reads were re-called with MiXCR into one record per CDR3 protein. The table records 350,000 to 450,000 distinct CDR3 sequences, roughly 27% of them present only once. The source material was blood, either unsorted or a sorted T cell fraction (not recorded which). These TCRs come from a male donor with ankylosing spondylitis. The CDR3 runs from the conserved cysteine through the conserved F or W. Fields, in order: clone size, V gene, J gene, D gene, CDR3 DNA, CDR3 protein. The D gene is left open where the match is weak. Size is omitted from some rows. Given values are once, few, many or a class for expanded clones.

abundance: few
v_gene: TRBV11-3
j_gene: TRBJ2-1
d_gene: -
CDR3nt: TGTGCCAGCAGCTTAGGGGCGGTATTGAATGAGCAGTTCTTC
CDR3aa: CASSLGAVLNEQFF

abundance: few
v_gene: TRBV7-8
j_gene: TRBJ1-5
d_gene: TRBD1
CDR3nt: TGTGCCAGCAGCGGACAGGGTTTCCAGCCCCAGCATTTT
CDR3aa: CASSGQGFQPQHF

abundance: few
v_gene: TRBV20-1
j_gene: TRBJ1-4
d_gene: TRBD1
CDR3nt: TGCAGTGCCCCGAGAGGGGACAGATCCCATGAAAAACTGTTTTTT
CDR3aa: CSAPRGDRSHEKLFF

abundance: many
v_gene: TRBV3-1
j_gene: TRBJ2-1
d_gene: -
CDR3nt: TGTGCCAGCAGCCAAGCCGGTCGACCCGGGGGCAATGAGCAGTTCTTC
CDR3aa: CASSQAGRPGGNEQFF

abundance: -
v_gene: TRBV27
j_gene: TRBJ2-3
d_gene: -
CDR3nt: TGTGCCAGCAGTTTCCTTGGAGATACGCAGTATTTT
CDR3aa: CASSFLGDTQYF

abundance: -
v_gene: TRBV9
j_gene: TRBJ2-2
d_gene: TRBD1
CDR3nt: TGTGCCAGCAGTCACAGGGGTGGACACGGGGAGCTGTTTTTT
CDR3aa: CASSHRGGHGELFF

abundance: few
v_gene: TRBV3-1
j_gene: TRBJ2-1
d_gene: -
CDR3nt: TGTGCCAGCAGCCAAGCTCCCCTTAGGGAGCAGTTCTTC
CDR3aa: CASSQAPLREQFF

abundance: -
v_gene: TRBV19
j_gene: TRBJ2-1
d_gene: -
CDR3nt: TGTGCCAGTAGTTACCGAACAGGGTACATTGAGCAGTTCTTC
CDR3aa: CASSYRTGYIEQFF

abundance: few
v_gene: TRBV2
j_gene: TRBJ2-4
d_gene: -
CDR3nt: TGTGCCAGTTCCCAAAGGGGGGCCAAAAACATTCAGTACTTC
CDR3aa: CASSQRGAKNIQYF

abundance: -
v_gene: TRBV5-1
j_gene: TRBJ1-6
d_gene: -
CDR3nt: TGCGCCAGCAGCCTAGGGGGGCTACGCGATCCACCCCTCCACTTT
CDR3aa: CASSLGGLRDPPLHF